The entry below gives a single T cell receptor beta chain sequence along with its context. Antigen: not known. The sample is drawn from a study of long-term antiretroviral therapy in people with HIV. Findings of the study overall: With ART, diversity went up but was still lower than in transplant donor controls.

Per the germline V gene, CDR1 is SGHTA and CDR2 is FQGTGA. The CDR3 runs to 14 residues. Trimming pared 4 bases from V and 0 bases from J, leaving 10 bases between. Survey level was the resolution at which the v3.0 immunoSEQ assay ran. Generated by immunoSEQ multiplex PCR, the TCRdb table keeps only in-frame clones and is missing some. The sample holds 25,000 or so clones, 88% seen once. The sequence was collected from a young woman with HIV. The sample here was unsorted PBMCs, taken 0.5 years after starting antiretroviral therapy. This sequence joins TRBV7-3 and TRBJ2-7; D ambiguous. CDR3 DNA sequence: TGTGCCAGCAGCTCCAACTTGGGCTCCTACGAGCAGTACTTC. This gives the protein CASSSNLGSYEQYF.